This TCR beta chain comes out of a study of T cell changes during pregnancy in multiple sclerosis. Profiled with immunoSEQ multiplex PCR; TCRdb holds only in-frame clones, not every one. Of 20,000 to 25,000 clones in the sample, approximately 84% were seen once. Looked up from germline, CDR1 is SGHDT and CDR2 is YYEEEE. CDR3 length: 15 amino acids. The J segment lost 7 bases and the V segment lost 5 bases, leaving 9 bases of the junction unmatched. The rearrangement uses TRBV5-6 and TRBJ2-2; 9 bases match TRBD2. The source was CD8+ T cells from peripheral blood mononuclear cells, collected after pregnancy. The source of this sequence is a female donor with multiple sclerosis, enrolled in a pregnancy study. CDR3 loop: CASSSMTSGFGELFF. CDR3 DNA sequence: TGTGCCAGCAGTTCGATGACTAGCGGCTTCGGGGAGCTGTTTTTT.